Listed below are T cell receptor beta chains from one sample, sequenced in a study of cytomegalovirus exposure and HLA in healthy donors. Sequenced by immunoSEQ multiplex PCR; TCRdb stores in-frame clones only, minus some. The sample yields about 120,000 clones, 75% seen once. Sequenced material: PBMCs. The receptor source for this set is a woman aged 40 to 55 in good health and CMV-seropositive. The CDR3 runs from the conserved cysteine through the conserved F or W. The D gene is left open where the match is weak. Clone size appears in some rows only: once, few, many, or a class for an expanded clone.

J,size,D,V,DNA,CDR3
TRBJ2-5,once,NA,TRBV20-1,TGCAGTGCTACAAAACAGGGAACCCAGTACTTC,CSATKQGTQYF
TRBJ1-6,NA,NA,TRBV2,TGTGCCAGCAGGGCGGACGGGGATAATTCACCCCTCCACTTT,CASRADGDNSPLHF
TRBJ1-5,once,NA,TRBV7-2,TGTGCCAGCAGCCGGGGCGGGGGAGGCAATCAGCCCCAGCATTTT,CASSRGGGGNQPQHF
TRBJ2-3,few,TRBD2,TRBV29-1,TGCAGCGCGGGGAGGGGAGAGGTAGATACGCAGTATTTT,CSAGRGEVDTQYF
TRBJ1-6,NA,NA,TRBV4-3,TGCGCCAGCAGCCAAGAGACAGCGACTAATTCACCCCTCCACTTT,CASSQETATNSPLHF
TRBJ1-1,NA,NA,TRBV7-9,TGTGCCAGCAACCGGGGGACCTTGAACACTGAAGCTTTCTTT,CASNRGTLNTEAFF
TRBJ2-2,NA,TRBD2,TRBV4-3,TGCGCCAGCAGCCAAGATTTAGCGGGAGAGACCGGGGAGCTGTTTTTT,CASSQDLAGETGELFF
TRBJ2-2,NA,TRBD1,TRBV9,TGTGCCAGCAGCCCGAGGACAGGGGGCGGCGGGGAGCTGTTTTTT,CASSPRTGGGGELFF
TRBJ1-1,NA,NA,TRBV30,TGTGCCTGGAGTGCCCAGGGGAACACTGAAGCTTTCTTT,CAWSAQGNTEAFF
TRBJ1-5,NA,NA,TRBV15,TGTGCCACCAGCGGGTCCCAGGGAGGCCATCCTGGTTATCAGCCCCAGCATTTT,CATSGSQGGHPGYQPQHF
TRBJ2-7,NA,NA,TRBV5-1,TGCGCCAGCAGCTTGGAGACAGCCAACCCCTACGAGCAGTACTTC,CASSLETANPYEQYF
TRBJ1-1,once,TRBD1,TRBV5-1,TGCGCCAGCAGTAAGACAGGGGGTAATACTGAAGCTTTCTTT,CASSKTGGNTEAFF
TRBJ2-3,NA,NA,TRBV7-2,TGTGCCAGCCCTTTAGAGAAGAGGGTGGATACGCAGTATTTT,CASPLEKRVDTQYF
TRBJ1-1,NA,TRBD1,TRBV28,TGTGCCAGCAGTTTCCGCCGACAGGGGCTCACTGAAGCTTTCTTT,CASSFRRQGLTEAFF
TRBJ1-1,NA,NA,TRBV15,TGTGCCACCAGCAGAGGGCCCGGCAGGGACACTGAAGCTTTCTTT,CATSRGPGRDTEAFF
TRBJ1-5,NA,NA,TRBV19,TGTGCCGCCCAGGGTCTACATAGCAATCAGCCCCAGCATTTT,CAAQGLHSNQPQHF
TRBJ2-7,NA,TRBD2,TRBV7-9,TGTGCCAGCAGCTTAGGGGAGGGCTCCTACGAGCAGTACTTC,CASSLGEGSYEQYF
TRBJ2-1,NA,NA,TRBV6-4,TGTGCCAGCAGTGAGTTGGCTAGCCCCTCATATGAGCAGTTCTTC,CASSELASPSYEQFF
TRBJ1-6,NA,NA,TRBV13,TGTGCCAGCAGCTCCAGACAGGACAATTCACCCCTCCACTTT,CASSSRQDNSPLHF
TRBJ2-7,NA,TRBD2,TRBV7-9,TGTGCCAGCAGAAAGATAGCGGGAGCGTCCGAGCAGTACTTC,CASRKIAGASEQYF
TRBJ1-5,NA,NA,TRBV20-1,TGCAGTGCAGGGGGGGAGCCCCAGCATTTT,CSAGGEPQHF
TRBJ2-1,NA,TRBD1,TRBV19,TGTGCCAGTAAAGGGACAGCTTACAATGAGCAGTTCTTC,CASKGTAYNEQFF
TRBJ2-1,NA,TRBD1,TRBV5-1,TGCGCCAGCAGCCGCGACAGGGGCTCCTACAATGAGCAGTTCTTC,CASSRDRGSYNEQFF
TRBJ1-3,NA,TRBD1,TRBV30,TGTGCCTGGCGCCCAGGGGGCTCTGGAAACACCATATATTTT,CAWRPGGSGNTIYF
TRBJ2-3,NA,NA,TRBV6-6,TGTGCCAGCAGTCCATCCCCCGGAGATACGCAGTATTTT,CASSPSPGDTQYF
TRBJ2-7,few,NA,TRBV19,TGTGCCAGTAGACCTACAGCTTCGGGGTCCTACGAGCAGTACTTC,CASRPTASGSYEQYF
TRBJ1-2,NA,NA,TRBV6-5,TGTGCCAGCAGTTTTTCGAGACTTAATGGGGGCTACACCTTC,CASSFSRLNGGYTF
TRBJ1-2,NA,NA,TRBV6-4,TGTGCCAGCAGGAGGGAGGCTGCCGCTAACTATGGCTACACCTTC,CASRREAAANYGYTF
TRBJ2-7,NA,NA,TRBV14,TGTGCCAGCAGCCAAGGCCCCGGACAAAACTACGAGCAGTACTTC,CASSQGPGQNYEQYF
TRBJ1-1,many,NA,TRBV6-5,TGTGCCAGCAGTTACGACCGGGGACTGGGACTTGCTGAAGCTTTCTTT,CASSYDRGLGLAEAFF
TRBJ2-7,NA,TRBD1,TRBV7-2,TGTGCCAGCAGCCATTACAGGGGGCCATATGACTTC,CASSHYRGPYDF
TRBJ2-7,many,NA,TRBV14,TGTGCCAGCAGCCTCGTCGTTCGGAGCGAGCAGTACTTC,CASSLVVRSEQYF
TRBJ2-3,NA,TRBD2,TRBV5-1,TGCGCCAGCAGCTTGGTCCTAGCGGGAAGCCCATCAAGCACAGATACGCAGTATTTT,CASSLVLAGSPSSTDTQYF
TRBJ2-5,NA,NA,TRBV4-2,TGTGCCAGCAGCCAAGATTATAACTCGGAGACCCAGTACTTC,CASSQDYNSETQYF
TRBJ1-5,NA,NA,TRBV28,TGTGCCAGCACATCCCCGGGGGGACAGCCCCAGCATTTT,CASTSPGGQPQHF
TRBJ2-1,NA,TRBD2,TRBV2,TGTGCCAGCATTGGGGGGAGGGCCCTTGAGCAGTTCTTC,CASIGGRALEQFF
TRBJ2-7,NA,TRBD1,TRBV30,TGTGCCTGGAGCGAAGGGACAGGAGATCGCCACGAGCAGTACTTC,CAWSEGTGDRHEQYF
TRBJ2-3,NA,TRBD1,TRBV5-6,TGTGCCAGCAGAACGGGACAGAGGTTGCCAGATACGCAGTATTTT,CASRTGQRLPDTQYF
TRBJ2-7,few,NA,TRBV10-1,TGCGCCAGCAGAGTGAATAAGACGGAGTTGGGGTACTTC,CASRVNKTELGYF
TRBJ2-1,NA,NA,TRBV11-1,TGTGCCAGCAGCTTAGGCGGCCTGACAGGTTACAATGAGCAGTTCTTC,CASSLGGLTGYNEQFF
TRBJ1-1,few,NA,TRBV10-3,TGTGCCACCGGGACAAGGAACACTGAAGCTTTCTTT,CATGTRNTEAFF
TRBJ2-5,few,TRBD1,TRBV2,TGTGCCAGCCGTCCGGCTGGGACAGGGGGGGAGACCCAGTACTTC,CASRPAGTGGETQYF